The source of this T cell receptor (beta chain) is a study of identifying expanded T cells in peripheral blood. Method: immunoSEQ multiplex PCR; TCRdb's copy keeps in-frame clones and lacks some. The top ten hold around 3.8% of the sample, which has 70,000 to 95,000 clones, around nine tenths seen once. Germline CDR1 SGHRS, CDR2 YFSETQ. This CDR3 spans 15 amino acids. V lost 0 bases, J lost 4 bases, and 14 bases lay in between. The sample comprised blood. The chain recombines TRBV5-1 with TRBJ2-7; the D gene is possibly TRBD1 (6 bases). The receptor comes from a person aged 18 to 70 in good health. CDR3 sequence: CASSLGQGNRYEQYF. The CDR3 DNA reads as TGCGCCAGCAGCTTGGGGCAGGGGAATCGGTACGAGCAGTACTTC.